A single sample is the source of the 17 T cell receptor beta chains below, sequenced in a study of T cells in localized non-small cell lung cancer. The protocol was immunoSEQ multiplex PCR, while the TCRdb copy is restricted to in-frame clones and leaves out a portion. The repertoire holds tens of thousands of clones, with about 92% as singletons. This specimen consisted of peripheral blood, obtained before any cancer treatment. The receptors come from a woman aged 40-75 years with stage I lung adenocarcinoma.

The chain joins TRBV19 to TRBJ2-1; D not certain. Germline assignment: CDR1 LNHDA and CDR2 SQIVND (reference sequence). CDR3 length equals 12 residues. Trimming pared 6 bases from V and 10 bases from J, leaving 13 bases between. The CDR3 nucleotides read TGTGCCAGTAGCAGAGACCCTTCGGAGCAGTTCTTC. As protein: CASSRDPSEQFF.

The chain employs TRBV28 and TRBJ1-2; D gene uncertain. Trimming shortened V by 2 bases and J by 0 bases, and 19 bases separated the two germline ends. Germline CDR1 MDHEN, CDR2 SYDVKM. This CDR3 is built from 18 residues. This chain's CDR3 is CASSLTGRPSLANYGYTF. CDR3 in DNA: TGTGCCAGCAGTTTAACTGGACGCCCCAGCCTCGCTAACTATGGCTACACCTTC.

The chain carries TRBV10-2 and TRBJ1-5, with D unresolved. Trimming cost V 6 bases and J 4 bases, with 7 bases left between them. CDR1 is WSHSY, CDR2 SAAADI, per germline. This CDR3 has 12 amino acids. The CDR3 protein is CASSLRNQPQHF. The CDR3 DNA reads TGCGCCAGCAGCCTCAGGAATCAGCCCCAGCATTTT.

The rearrangement uses TRBV7-2 and TRBJ2-3; D remains unclear. The germline V and J ends were trimmed by 0 bases and 4 bases, with 8 bases remaining between them. The CDR3 spans 14 residues. The germline gives CDR1 SGHTA, CDR2 FQGNSA. The CDR3 DNA reads as TGTGCCAGCAGCTTAGCGCGGCCCCCAGATACGCAGTATTTT. Translation gives CASSLARPPDTQYF.

V and J are TRBV21-1 and TRBJ1-5. TRBV21-1 is designated a pseudogene. This CDR3 contains 14 residues. The CDR3 nucleotides read TGTGCCAGCAGCAAGCAGGGACCCAATCAGCCCCAGCATTTT. This gives the protein CASSKQGPNQPQHF.

V gene TRBV9 combines with J gene TRBJ2-3, with TRBD2 identical over 9 bases. CDR3 length: 18 amino acids. V lost 3 bases, J lost 0 bases, and 11 bases stayed unmatched. Germline CDR1 reads SGDLS; CDR2 reads YYNGEE. CDR3 sequence reads: CASSAASIAGASTDTQYF. The CDR3 DNA follows: TGTGCCAGCAGCGCCGCCTCCATAGCGGGGGCCAGCACAGATACGCAGTATTTT. The full variable domain, completed using reference TRBV9 and TRBJ2-3, is DSGVTQTPKHLITATGQRVTLRCSPRSGDLSVYWYQQSLDQGLQFLIQYYNGEERAKGNILERFSAQQFPDLHSELNLSSLELGDSALYFCASSAASIAGASTDTQYFGPGTRLTVL.

This clone was counted between two and nine times. The chain employs TRBV29-1 and TRBJ2-3; D tentatively fits TRBD1 or TRBD2 (5 bases each). Germline V lookup: CDR1 SQVTM, CDR2 ANQGSEA. The V end lost 3 bases, the J end lost 5 bases, and 18 bases lay between the germline ends. CDR3 length: 15 amino acids. CDR3 residues: CSVDTGAPRGDTQYF. The CDR3 bases are TGCAGCGTTGACACCGGGGCTCCCCGGGGAGATACGCAGTATTTT.

The chain recombines TRBV7-6 with TRBJ2-3; D unresolved. Germline-derived CDR1 and CDR2 are SGHVS and FNYEAQ. The V end was cut by 3 bases, the J end by 3 bases, with 7 bases between. This CDR3 has 13 residues. The CDR3 protein is CASSFFETDTQYF. The CDR3, as DNA: TGTGCCAGCAGCTTTTTCGAGACAGATACGCAGTATTTT.

V and J are TRBV28 and TRBJ2-7; a weak D match, TRBD1 (6 bases). The V gene lost 8 bases and the J gene lost 7 bases, with 21 bases spanning the gap. The CDR3 extends over 14 amino acids. Germline V gene data show CDR1 as MDHEN and CDR2 as SYDVKM. This CDR3 is CASATQGPNGEQYF. CDR3 in DNA: TGTGCCAGCGCGACACAGGGACCCAACGGGGAGCAGTACTTC.

The V gene is TRBV19, the J gene TRBJ1-4, with D perhaps TRBD1 (5 bases). This CDR3 is built from 16 residues. The germline V gene encodes CDR1 LNHDA and CDR2 SQIVND (reference sequence). Trimming pared 5 bases from V and 2 bases from J, leaving 15 bases between. CDR3 nucleotide sequence: TGTGCCAGTAGTTTAAGACCGGGACGGACTAATGAAAAACTGTTTTTT. It translates to CASSLRPGRTNEKLFF.

This chain links TRBV4-3 with TRBJ2-1; 14 bases fit TRBD2. CDR1 is LGHNA, CDR2 YSLEER, per germline. This CDR3 comprises 15 residues. Trimming cost V 3 bases and J 8 bases; bases outside gene matches: 3. The CDR3 DNA sequence: TGCGCCAGCAGCCATGGGACTAGCGGGGGCTATGAGCAGTTCTTC. Translated: CASSHGTSGGYEQFF.

The V call is TRBV4-1, the J call TRBJ2-2; 7 bases line up with TRBD1. The germline gives CDR1 MGHRA, CDR2 YSYEKL. The CDR3 runs to 16 residues. The J segment lost 5 bases and the V segment lost 3 bases, leaving 9 bases of the junction unmatched. The CDR3 protein is CASSHNGQAITGELFF. The CDR3 nucleotides read TGCGCCAGCAGCCACAACGGACAGGCGATTACCGGGGAGCTGTTTTTT.

The chain recombines TRBV6-5 with TRBJ2-7; no firm D call. CDR3 size: 13 residues. Germline V gene sequence: CDR1 MNHEY, CDR2 SVGAGI. V was pared by 6 bases and J by 1 base, with 10 bases between. CDR3 loop: CASSPSRSYEQYF. CDR3 DNA: TGTGCCAGCAGCCCTTCTAGGTCCTACGAGCAGTACTTC.

The chain recombines TRBV30 with TRBJ1-2; 9 positions agree with TRBD1. Germline lookup yields CDR1 GTSNPN and CDR2 SVGIG (reference sequence). With V trimmed by 5 bases and J by 7 bases, 5 bases remained unmatched. The CDR3 consists of 12 residues. CDR3 protein: CAWAQGAFGYTF. Written as DNA, the CDR3 is TGTGCCTGGGCACAGGGGGCATTTGGCTACACCTTC.

The V call is TRBV4-2, the J call TRBJ1-4; a weak D match, TRBD1 (5 bases). Trimming stripped 5 bases from V and 10 bases from J, with 23 bases between. Germline values: CDR1 LGHNA, CDR2 YNFKEQ. The CDR3 consists of 16 residues. The CDR3 DNA is TGTGCCAGCAGCTTCTCGAGACAGATCCCGGGAGGAAAACTGTTTTTT. Its protein is CASSFSRQIPGGKLFF.

In this sample, this clone turned up once. V usage is TRBV9 and J usage is TRBJ2-1; 9 bases align to TRBD1. This CDR3 is built from 15 residues. V was clipped by 3 bases and J by 7 bases; unmatched bases: 8. CDR1 is SGDLS and CDR2 is YYNGEE in the germline V gene. CDR3 region: CASSAVDRGWNEQFF. For the CDR3, the DNA is TGTGCCAGCAGCGCTGTGGACAGGGGATGGAATGAGCAGTTCTTC.

V usage is TRBV5-8 and J usage is TRBJ1-1; D gene uncertain. This CDR3 has 15 amino acids. Germline CDR1 reads SGHTS; CDR2 reads YDEGEE. The germline V and J ends were trimmed by 3 bases and 0 bases, with 12 bases remaining between them. The CDR3 spells CASSWVGTLNTEAFF. CDR3 in DNA: TGTGCCAGCAGCTGGGTCGGCACGTTGAACACTGAAGCTTTCTTT.